This TCR beta chain was sequenced in a study of cytomegalovirus exposure and HLA in healthy donors. Study at large: Falling in the Caucasian-associated ancestry cluster were 81% of 350 to 400 genotyped donors.

Although they were nominally healthy when sampled, donors likely had unrecorded immune exposures. PCR amplification relied on 60 Vbeta primers (plus 13 Jbeta primers). Measured with immunoSEQ multiplex PCR; TCRdb has only the in-frame clones, and not every one. In the table there are more than 150,000 clones, around 80% of which are singletons. Findings and caveats of the study: The authors considered a cluster of highly shared sequence variants likely to be a sequencing artifact. TCR association rates varied by HLA locus in a later analysis, with DRB1 highest and HLA-C lowest.

A remark on this clone: Its cognate antigen is unknown.

In germline, CDR1 is LNHDA, CDR2 SQIVND (reference sequence). This CDR3 is built from 13 residues. Trimming removed 8 bases at V and 7 bases at J, with 14 bases between. Sequencing input: PBMCs. The V and J genes are TRBV19 and TRBJ1-4, with no clear D. This sequence was found in a young man in good health and CMV-seronegative. The CDR3 region is CASARDMGEKLFF. The CDR3 DNA is TGTGCCAGTGCGCGAGACATGGGTGAAAAACTGTTTTTT.